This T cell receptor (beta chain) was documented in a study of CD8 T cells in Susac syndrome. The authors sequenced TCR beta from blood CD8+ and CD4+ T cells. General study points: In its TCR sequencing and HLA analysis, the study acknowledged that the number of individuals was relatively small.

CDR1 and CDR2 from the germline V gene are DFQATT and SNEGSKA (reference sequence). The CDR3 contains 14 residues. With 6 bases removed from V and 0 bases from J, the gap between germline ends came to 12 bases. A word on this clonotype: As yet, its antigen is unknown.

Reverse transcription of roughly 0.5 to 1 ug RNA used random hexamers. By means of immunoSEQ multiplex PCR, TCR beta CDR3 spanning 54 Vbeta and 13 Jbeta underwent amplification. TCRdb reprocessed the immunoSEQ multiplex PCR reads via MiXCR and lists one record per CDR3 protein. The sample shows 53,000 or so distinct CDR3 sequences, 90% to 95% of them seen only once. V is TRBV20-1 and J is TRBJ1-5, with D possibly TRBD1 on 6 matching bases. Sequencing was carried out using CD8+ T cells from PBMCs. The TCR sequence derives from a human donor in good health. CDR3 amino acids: CSAEGTTSNQPQHF. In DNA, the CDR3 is TGCAGTGCCGAGGGGACAACTAGCAATCAGCCCCAGCATTTT.